Each of the 21 T cell receptor beta chains below was sequenced from the same sample in a study of T cell responses to AZD1222 COVID-19 vaccine. Generated by immunoSEQ multiplex PCR, the TCRdb table keeps only in-frame clones and is missing some. The sample shows roughly 150,000 clones, 85% to 95% of them seen only once. This sample comprised peripheral blood, obtained on day 0 of AZD1222 vaccination. The receptor source for this set is an adult in good health.

This chain joins TRBV4-3 and TRBJ1-2, with 8 bases identical to TRBD1. Trimming cost V 4 bases and J 3 bases; bases outside gene matches: 7. Germline CDR1 LGHNA, CDR2 YSLEER. CDR3 length: 15 residues. The chain's CDR3 is CASSLSGGSHYGYTF. The CDR3 DNA is TGCGCCAGCAGCCTTTCAGGGGGCAGTCACTATGGCTACACCTTC.

The rearrangement links TRBV4-1 to TRBJ1-2; D gene uncertain. Trimming cost V 5 bases and J 7 bases, with 8 bases left between them. CDR3 length equals 11 residues. CDR1 is MGHRA, CDR2 YSYEKL, per germline. CDR3 sequence: CASSTRGGYTF. CDR3 in DNA: TGCGCCAGCAGCACACGTGGTGGCTACACCTTC.

V gene TRBV27 combines with J gene TRBJ1-6; D might be TRBD1 (5 bases). V was pared by 6 bases and J by 9 bases, with 18 bases between. Germline CDR1 is MNHEY and CDR2 is SMNVEV (reference sequence). The CDR3 covers 15 residues. The CDR3 protein is CASRPVVGPVSPLHF. CDR3 in DNA: TGTGCCAGCAGGCCTGTTGTGGGGCCGGTTTCACCCCTCCACTTT.

V is TRBV6-5 and J is TRBJ1-6; 7 bases fit TRBD1. With 7 bases clipped from V and 8 bases from J, the junction kept 11 bases outside the gene matches. The CDR3 is made up of 15 amino acids. In germline, CDR1 is MNHEY, CDR2 SVGAGI. The CDR3 region is CASTSQTGNYSPLHF. The CDR3 DNA sequence: TGTGCCAGCACCTCACAGACAGGGAATTATTCACCCCTCCACTTT.

This chain connects TRBV28 to TRBJ2-1, with 7 bases aligning to TRBD2. The germline V gene has CDR1 MDHEN and CDR2 SYDVKM. The J segment lost 2 bases and the V segment lost 7 bases, leaving 11 bases of the junction unmatched. This CDR3 region has 16 residues. The CDR3 DNA sequence: TGTGCCAGCACCCCATGGGGGGGGAGGACCTACAATGAGCAGTTCTTC. Protein: CASTPWGGRTYNEQFF.

This chain connects TRBV20-1 to TRBJ2-3; no firm D call. CDR3 length equals 11 residues. In germline, CDR1 is DFQATT, CDR2 SNEGSKA (reference sequence). The CDR3 coding sequence is TGCAGCGTCGGCCTAACAGATACGCAGTATTTT. This sequence encodes CSVGLTDTQYF.

The chain links TRBV10-1 to TRBJ1-5; 9 bases line up with TRBD1. V lost 6 bases and J lost 5; bases outside the gene matches: 5. This CDR3 is built from 14 residues. Germline V gene data show CDR1 as WNHNN and CDR2 as SYGVQD (reference sequence). CDR3 in DNA: TGCGCCAGCAGGGGACAGGGCCCAGATCAGCCCCAGCATTTT. Translated: CASRGQGPDQPQHF.

V and J are TRBV1 and TRBJ1-5. TRBV1 is termed a pseudogene. The CDR3 runs 16 residues. The CDR3 here is CTSSQDVRGAPEPQHF. CDR3 bases: TGCACCAGCAGCCAAGACGTCCGAGGGGCCCCTGAACCCCAGCATTTT.

The V and J genes are TRBV2 and TRBJ2-5; D is perhaps TRBD2 (6 bases). The CDR3 totals 15 residues. V shed 4 bases and J shed 4 bases, with 16 bases lying between them. Germline V gene data show CDR1 as SNHLY and CDR2 as FYNNEI. The CDR3, as DNA: TGTGCCAGCAGTGCGGAGAGGAGGGGCGGAGAGACCCAGTACTTC. The encoded protein is CASSAERRGGETQYF.

The chain uses TRBV3-1 (or the pseudogene TRBV3-2) and TRBJ1-1; 8 bases are shared with TRBD1. The junction had 7 bases not matched to a gene; V was cut back by 4 bases and J by 3 bases. Germline V lookup: CDR1 LGHDT, CDR2 YNNKEL (reference sequence). The CDR3 loop spans 15 amino acids. The CDR3 protein is CASSRYLDRDTEAFF. CDR3 sequence (DNA): TGTGCCAGCAGCCGATATTTGGACAGGGACACTGAAGCTTTCTTT.

The rearrangement joins TRBV7-2 to TRBJ2-7, with 10 bases lining up with TRBD2. Germline V gene sequence: CDR1 SGHTA, CDR2 FQGNSA. This CDR3 contains 16 residues. V gave up 1 base and J gave up 5 bases; unmatched junction bases: 8. The CDR3 spells CASSLEWASGRNEQYF. CDR3 DNA: TGTGCCAGCAGCTTAGAGTGGGCTAGCGGGAGAAACGAGCAGTACTTC.

The V call is TRBV5-4, the J call TRBJ1-4; 9 bases match TRBD1. Germline V gene lookup returns CDR1 SGHNT and CDR2 YYREEE (reference sequence). V was pared by 4 bases and J by 6 bases, with 7 bases of the junction left unmatched. The CDR3 length is 15 residues. The CDR3 DNA reads as TGTGCCAGCAGCCCGGGACAGGGCAGGTATGAAAAACTGTTTTTT. Protein: CASSPGQGRYEKLFF.

This chain joins TRBV6-5 and TRBJ1-2; 9 bases line up with TRBD1. The CDR3 loop spans 14 amino acids. The V and J ends lost 4 bases and 7 bases, in that order; junction bases with no gene match: 7. Germline V CDR1 and CDR2: MNHEY, SVGAGI. CDR3 sequence: CASSSTGGPTGYTF. The CDR3, as DNA: TGTGCCAGCAGTTCGACAGGGGGTCCCACTGGCTACACCTTC.

A few counts support this clone. V gene TRBV2 combines with J gene TRBJ1-4; D unclear. The CDR3 loop spans 12 amino acids. The V gene's germline CDR1 is SNHLY and CDR2 FYNNEI. Trimming stripped 9 bases from V and 1 base from J, with 6 bases between. CDR3 nucleotide sequence: TGTGCCAGAGGGAAAACTAATGAAAAACTGTTTTTT. It translates to CARGKTNEKLFF. The whole variable domain, filled in from reference TRBV2 and TRBJ1-4, reads EPEVTQTPSHQVTQMGQEVILRCVPISNHLYFYWYRQILGQKVEFLVSFYNNEISEKSEIFDDQFSVERPDGSNFTLKIRSTKLEDSAMYFCARGKTNEKLFFGSGTQLSVL.

The chain employs TRBV15 and TRBJ1-2, with a tentative D call TRBD1 (6 bases). CDR1 is LNHNV, CDR2 YYDKDF, per germline (reference sequence). Trimming stripped 1 base from V and 7 bases from J, with 10 bases between. The CDR3 loop spans 13 amino acids. The CDR3 sequence is CATSRVQGPGYTF. CDR3 nucleotide sequence: TGTGCCACCAGCAGAGTGCAGGGGCCTGGCTACACCTTC.

The table lists this clone with a few counts. The genes are TRBV5-4 and TRBJ2-7; no definite D call. With 3 bases removed from V and 3 bases from J, the gap between germline ends came to 7 bases. The CDR3 consists of 12 residues. CDR1 and CDR2 (germline): SGHNT, YYREEE (reference sequence). CDR3 DNA sequence: TGTGCCAGCAGCTCGGGCGGCTACGAGCAGTACTTC. Its protein is CASSSGGYEQYF.

The rearrangement joins TRBV7-3 to TRBJ2-5; tentative D call: TRBD1 (5 bases). Per the germline V gene, CDR1 is SGHTA and CDR2 is FQGTGA. This CDR3 region has 14 residues. V lost 5 bases, J lost 5 bases, and 15 bases lay in between. The CDR3 nucleotides read TGTGCCAGCAGCCAAAATGGGGCAAGGGAGACCCAGTACTTC. This encodes CASSQNGARETQYF.

The chain is built from TRBV7-2 and TRBJ2-7, with TRBD2 as a possible D gene (5 bases). Germline V CDR1 and CDR2: SGHTA, FQGNSA. The CDR3 loop spans 15 amino acids. Trimming took 0 bases from V and 7 from J, leaving 16 bases between them. CDR3 nucleotides: TGTGCCAGCAGCTTAGCGATTTTCGGGGAAAGAGAGCAGTACTTC. This sequence encodes CASSLAIFGEREQYF.

This clone was picked up one time. The rearrangement links TRBV2 to TRBJ1-1; no reliable D call. The V end lost 4 bases, the J end lost 4 bases, and 13 bases lay between the germline ends. The CDR3 length is 14 residues. Per germline, CDR1 SNHLY and CDR2 FYNNEI. The CDR3 region is CASSAAHDGTEAFF. CDR3 sequence (DNA): TGTGCCAGCAGTGCCGCCCATGATGGCACTGAAGCTTTCTTT.

This chain connects TRBV7-9 to TRBJ2-7; D is perhaps TRBD1 or TRBD2 (5 bases each). Trimming removed 5 bases at V and 7 bases at J, with 9 bases between. The CDR3 has 11 amino acids. Looked up from germline, CDR1 is SEHNR and CDR2 is FQNEAQ (reference sequence). The CDR3 coding sequence is TGTGCCAGCAGCCCTGAGGGGGAGCAGTACTTC. Protein: CASSPEGEQYF.

V usage is TRBV19 and J usage is TRBJ2-3, with 8 nucleotides matching TRBD2. The V gene end was trimmed by 7 bases and the J gene end by 2 bases; junction bases not matched to a gene: 11. Germline V lookup: CDR1 LNHDA, CDR2 SQIVND (reference sequence). The CDR3 spans 16 residues. The CDR3: CASKVGGGPFTDTQYF. The CDR3 DNA is TGTGCCAGTAAGGTCGGCGGGGGGCCGTTCACAGATACGCAGTATTTT.